This T cell receptor beta chain is drawn from a study of T cell responses to AZD1222 COVID-19 vaccine. The CDR3 spans 18 residues. Trimming took 1 base from V and 0 from J; bases not matched to a gene: 3. Per germline, CDR1 MDHEN and CDR2 SYDVKM. Assay: immunoSEQ multiplex PCR; the TCRdb copy retains only in-frame clones and omits some. This repertoire shows roughly 25,000 clones, 86% found once; its top ten account for roughly 8%. The sequences come from peripheral blood, collected 28 days after the second AZD1222 dose. The TCR originated in an adult who received the AZD1222 COVID-19 vaccine. The chain is built from TRBV28 and TRBJ2-7; 16 positions agree with TRBD2. This CDR3 reads CASSLLGLAGGSSYEQYF. The CDR3 nucleotides are TGTGCCAGCAGTTTATTGGGACTAGCGGGGGGGAGCTCCTACGAGCAGTACTTC.